The present entry profiles one T cell receptor beta chain with its context. The antigen is not known. Genomic DNA from each subset was divided evenly over several immunoSEQ plates. Sorted-subset replicate PCR reactions were performed with around 210 ng DNA, corresponding to roughly 29,000 T cell genomes. Measured with immunoSEQ multiplex PCR; TCRdb has only the in-frame clones, and not every one. This sample has hundreds of thousands of clones, with around 93% found just once. The sample originates from a study of shared clonotypes between healthy human individuals. General observations from the study: Non-shared clonotypes showed lower generation probabilities than clonotypes common to all four donors.

Naive CD8 isolation took CD45RO-negative cells positively selected for CCR7 and excluded terminally differentiated effector memory CD45RA+ cells. The healthy adult donors were HIV-negative and reported no recent acute infections or vaccinations. The ends lost 11 bases at V and 5 bases at J; junction bases unmatched: 11. Germline CDR1 SEHNR, CDR2 FQNEAQ (reference sequence). The CDR3 is made up of 13 amino acids. The V call is TRBV7-9, the J call TRBJ2-7; 8 bases fit TRBD1. The specimen was naive CD8+ T cells sorted from blood. The sequence derives from a man aged 25-45 years in good health. CDR3: CAEQPQGVDEQYF. The CDR3 nucleotides are TGTGCCGAGCAACCACAGGGGGTAGACGAGCAGTACTTC.